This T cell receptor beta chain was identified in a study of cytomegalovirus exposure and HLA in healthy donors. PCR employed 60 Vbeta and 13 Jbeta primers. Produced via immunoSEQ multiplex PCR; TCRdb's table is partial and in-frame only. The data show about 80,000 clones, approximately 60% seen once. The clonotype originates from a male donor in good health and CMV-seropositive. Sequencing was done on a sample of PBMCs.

CDR3 DNA: TGCGCCAGCAGCTTGGGGCTAGCGGGGGGGAGTGAGCAGTTCTTC. Protein sequence: CASSLGLAGGSEQFF. This rearrangement joins TRBV5-1 to TRBJ2-1; 12 bases align to TRBD2. J gave up 9 bases and V 0 bases, and 4 bases lay outside the gene matches. Germline CDR1 is SGHRS and CDR2 is YFSETQ. The CDR3 length is 15 residues.